This TCR beta chain came from a study of T-cell reconstitution after alpha-beta-depleted transplantation in children. General observations from the study: Surviving recipient T cells and intrathymic progenitors accounted for some patients' high TCRbeta diversity at day 60.

Details on this clonotype: The antigen remains undetermined. Given a much more abundant clone one base away, this may be a read error.

It was with unique molecular identifiers that the TCRbeta library was prepared. TCRdb redid the calling of the PCR reads with MiXCR, one entry per CDR3 protein. The sample has 100,000 or so distinct CDR3 sequences; roughly a sixth are singletons. This TCR derives from a male patient between 2 and 15 years old who had a stem cell transplant for acute lymphoblastic leukemia, so the T cells may come from the graft donor. The sample consisted of PBMCs, mostly from graft donor cells, taken 180 days after TCRalphabeta/CD19-depleted stem cell transplant.

The DNA for the CDR3 is TGCGCCAGCAGCCACGTACCGGACAACTACTATGAGCAGTACTTC. This encodes CASSHVPDNYYEQYF. The chain links TRBV4-1 to TRBJ2-7; a weak D match, TRBD1 (5 bases). CDR3 length: 15 amino acids. The germline CDR1 and CDR2 sequences are MGHRA and YSYEKL. V was trimmed by 3 bases and J by 7 bases, leaving 19 bases between them.